The clone carrying this TCR beta chain was observed a few times. Antigen specificity is unknown. The junction shows a germline mismatch at one end, possibly a read error. These data are taken from a study of blood T cells in healthy people across ages. Primed by a sample-barcoded 5' primer and a J-beta primer mix, a second PCR proceeded for about 7 to 11 cycles. TCRdb processed the 5' RACE reads anew with MiXCR; each CDR3 protein has one entry. The sample yields 800,000 to 1,000,000 distinct CDR3 sequences, around 48% seen once. The CDR3 loop spans 14 amino acids. The germline V gene has CDR1 MDHEN and CDR2 SYDVKM. Every donor contributed about 10 milliliters of peripheral blood by blood draw. RNA extraction gave at least 5 micrograms of total RNA per sample. Study results and limitations: Among T cells, TCR beta diversity per million cells dropped roughly linearly as age rose.

This receptor was taken from a man aged 30 to 45 in good health. This rearrangement joins TRBV28 to TRBJ2-4, with a possible D match to TRBD1 (5 bases). The DNA end is a closer match to TRBJ2-7, so the J assignment may be wrong. Sequences were obtained from blood. DNA for the CDR3: TGTGCTAGCAGTTTAGGGGCAGGGAAAGGCGAGCAGTACTTC. Residues: CASSLGAGKGEQYF.